The clone carrying this T cell receptor beta chain was seen once. The antigen is undetermined. Trimming left V 5 bases short and J 1 base short, with 9 bases between. The CDR3 spans 14 residues. Germline V lookup: CDR1 MNHEY, CDR2 SVGAGI. These data originate in a study of cytomegalovirus exposure and HLA in healthy donors. The study, taken as a whole, reports: In a later analysis, an Asian-associated ancestry cluster reportedly showed fewer N-insertions than the 666-donor mean. In an earlier analysis, in around 590 donors, most V segments appeared productive either ~90% or ~30% of the time. CMV antigen specificity was confirmed in vitro for a few CMV-associated chains.

The primer mix had 60 Vbeta and 13 Jbeta primers. TCRdb keeps only in-frame clones here, not all; method: immunoSEQ multiplex PCR. The sample lists approximately 170,000 clones; approximately 80% were seen once. The sequenced material came from PBMCs. The genes are TRBV6-5 and TRBJ1-5; no clear D. The receptor's source is a woman between 18 and 29 years old in good health and CMV-seronegative. The CDR3 coding sequence is TGTGCCAGCAGTCGCTATTTGAGCAATCAGCCCCAGCATTTT. It encodes CASSRYLSNQPQHF.